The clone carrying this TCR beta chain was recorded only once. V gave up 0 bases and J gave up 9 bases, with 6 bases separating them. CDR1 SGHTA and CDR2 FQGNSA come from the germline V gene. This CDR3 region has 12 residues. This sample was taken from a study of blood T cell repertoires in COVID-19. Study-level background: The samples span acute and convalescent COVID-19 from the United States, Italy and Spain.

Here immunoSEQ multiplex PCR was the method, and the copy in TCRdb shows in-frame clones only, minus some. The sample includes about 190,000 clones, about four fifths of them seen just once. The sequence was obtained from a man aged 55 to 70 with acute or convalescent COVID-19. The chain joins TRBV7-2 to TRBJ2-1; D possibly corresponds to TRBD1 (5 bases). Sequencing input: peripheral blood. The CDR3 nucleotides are TGTGCCAGCAGCTTAGCGGGGCCTGAGCAGTTCTTC. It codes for CASSLAGPEQFF. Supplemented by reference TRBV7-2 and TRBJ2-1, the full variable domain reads GAGVSQSPSNKVTEKGKDVELRCDPISGHTALYWYRQSLGQGLEFLIYFQGNSAPDKSGLPSDRFSAERTGGSVSTLTIQRTQQEDSAVYLCASSLAGPEQFFGPGTRLTVL.